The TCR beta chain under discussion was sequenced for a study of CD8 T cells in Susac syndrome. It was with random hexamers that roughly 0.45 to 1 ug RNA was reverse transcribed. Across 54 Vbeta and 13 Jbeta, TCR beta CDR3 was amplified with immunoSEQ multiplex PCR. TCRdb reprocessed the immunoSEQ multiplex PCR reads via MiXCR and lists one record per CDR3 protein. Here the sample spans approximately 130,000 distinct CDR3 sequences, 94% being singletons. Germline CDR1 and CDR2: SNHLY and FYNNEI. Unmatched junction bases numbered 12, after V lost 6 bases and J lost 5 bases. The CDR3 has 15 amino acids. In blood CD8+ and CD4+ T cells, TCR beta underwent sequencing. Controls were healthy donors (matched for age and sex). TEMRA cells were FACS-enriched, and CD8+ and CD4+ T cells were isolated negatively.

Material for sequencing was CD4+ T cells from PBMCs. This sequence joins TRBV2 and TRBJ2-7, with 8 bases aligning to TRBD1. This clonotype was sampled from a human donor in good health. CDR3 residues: CASRAYRGWADEQYF. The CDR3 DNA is TGTGCCAGCAGGGCCTACAGGGGGTGGGCGGACGAGCAGTACTTC.